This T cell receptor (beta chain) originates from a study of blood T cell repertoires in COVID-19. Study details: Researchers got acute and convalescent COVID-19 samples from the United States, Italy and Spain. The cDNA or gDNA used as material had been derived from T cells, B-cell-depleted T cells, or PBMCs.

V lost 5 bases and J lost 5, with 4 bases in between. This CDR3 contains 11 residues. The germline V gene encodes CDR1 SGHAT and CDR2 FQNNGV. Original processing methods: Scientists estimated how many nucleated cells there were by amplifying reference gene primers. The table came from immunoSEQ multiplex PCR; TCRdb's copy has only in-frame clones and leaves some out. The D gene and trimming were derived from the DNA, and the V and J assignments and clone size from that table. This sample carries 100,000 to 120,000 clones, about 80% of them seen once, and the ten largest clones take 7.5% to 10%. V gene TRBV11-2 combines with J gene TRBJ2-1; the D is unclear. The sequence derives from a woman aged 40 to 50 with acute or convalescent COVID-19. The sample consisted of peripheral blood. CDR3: CASSLHNEQFF. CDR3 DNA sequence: TGTGCCAGCAGCCTACACAATGAGCAGTTCTTC.